One sample yielded the 3 T cell receptor beta chains listed below, sequenced in a study of T cell responses to AZD1222 COVID-19 vaccine. Libraries were prepared by immunoSEQ multiplex PCR; TCRdb keeps only in-frame clonotypes and omits some of them. The sample consists of about 120,000 clones, around 90% of them appearing once. The source was peripheral blood, collected 28 days after the second AZD1222 dose. These receptors all stem from an adult who received the AZD1222 COVID-19 vaccine.

This clone has a single count. The chain is built from TRBV6-2 or TRBV6-3 and TRBJ2-1; 9 nucleotides agree with TRBD1. The length of the CDR3 is 15 residues. The germline CDR1 and CDR2 sequences are MNHEY and SVGEGT. The junction had 7 bases not matched to a gene; V was cut back by 5 bases and J by 5 bases. This chain's CDR3 is CASSNDRGSDNEQFF. CDR3 in DNA: TGTGCCAGCAGTAACGACAGGGGGAGCGACAATGAGCAGTTCTTC.

The rearrangement links TRBV4-2 to TRBJ1-4; D ambiguous. The CDR3 length is 16 residues. V lost 4 bases to trimming and J lost 7 bases, with 19 bases between them. Germline lookup yields CDR1 LGHNA and CDR2 YNFKEQ. The CDR3 sequence: CASSPQTTGEGEKLFF. As DNA, the CDR3 is TGTGCCAGCAGCCCCCAAACGACGGGCGAGGGTGAAAAACTGTTTTTT.

The rearrangement joins TRBV7-5 to TRBJ2-1; whether TRBD1, the table's D call, matches the DNA was not checked. TRBV7-5 is a listed pseudogene. There are 17 residues in the CDR3. CDR3 region: CARSLTGNQASYNEQFF. The CDR3, as DNA: TGTGCCAGAAGCTTAACTGGCAATCAGGCCTCCTACAATGAGCAGTTCTTC.